The TCR beta chain under discussion was sequenced for a study of OX40 agonist ivuxolimab in advanced cancers. At the level of the study: The patients received ivuxolimab by intravenous route every 2 weeks at 0.01 to 10 mg/kg.

About this clone: Its matching antigen is unknown.

The repertoire was sequenced with immunoSEQ multiplex PCR; TCRdb's copy has only in-frame clones and lacks some. The table lists 50,000 to 70,000 clones, around 81% of them singletons. Trimming cost V 0 bases and J 3 bases; bases outside gene matches: 0. CDR3 length: 14 residues. Looked up from germline, CDR1 is SGHRS and CDR2 is YFSETQ. Autoimmune disease history or systemic immunosuppression led to patient exclusion. Peripheral blood came from all dose cohorts at three timepoints. The study, taken as a whole, reports: In general, CD8+ T cells held more expanded clones than CD4+ did, on average.

The TCR sequence derives from an adult with an advanced solid tumor such as melanoma, head and neck, liver or kidney cancer. This rearrangement joins TRBV5-1 to TRBJ2-4, with TRBD2 identical over 7 bases. Sample: CD4+ or CD8+ T cells sorted from blood, taken in a trial of the OX40 agonist ivuxolimab. The CDR3 here is CASSLAGGKNIQYF. The DNA for the CDR3 is TGCGCCAGCAGCTTGGCGGGGGGCAAAAACATTCAGTACTTC.